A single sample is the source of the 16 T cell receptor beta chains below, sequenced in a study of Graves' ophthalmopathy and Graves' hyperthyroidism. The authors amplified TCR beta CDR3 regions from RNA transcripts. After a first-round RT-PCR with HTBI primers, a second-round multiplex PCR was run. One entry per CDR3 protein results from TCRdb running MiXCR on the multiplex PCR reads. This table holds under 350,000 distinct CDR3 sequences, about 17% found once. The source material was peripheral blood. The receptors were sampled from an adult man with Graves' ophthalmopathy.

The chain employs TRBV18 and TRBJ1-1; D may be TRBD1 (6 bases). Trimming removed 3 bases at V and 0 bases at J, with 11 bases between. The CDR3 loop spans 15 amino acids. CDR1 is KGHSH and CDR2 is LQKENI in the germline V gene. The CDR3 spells CASSPRQEMNTEAFF. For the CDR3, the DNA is TGTGCCAGCTCACCCCGACAGGAGATGAACACTGAAGCTTTCTTT.

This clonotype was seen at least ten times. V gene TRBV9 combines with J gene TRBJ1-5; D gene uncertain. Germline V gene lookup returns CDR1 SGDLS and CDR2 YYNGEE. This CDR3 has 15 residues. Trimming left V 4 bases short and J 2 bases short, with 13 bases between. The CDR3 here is CASSQDPLGNQPQHF. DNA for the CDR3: TGTGCCAGCAGCCAAGACCCTTTGGGCAATCAGCCCCAGCATTTT. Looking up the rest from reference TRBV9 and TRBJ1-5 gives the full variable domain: DSGVTQTPKHLITATGQRVTLRCSPRSGDLSVYWYQQSLDQGLQFLIQYYNGEERAKGNILERFSAQQFPDLHSELNLSSLELGDSALYFCASSQDPLGNQPQHFGDGTRLSIL.

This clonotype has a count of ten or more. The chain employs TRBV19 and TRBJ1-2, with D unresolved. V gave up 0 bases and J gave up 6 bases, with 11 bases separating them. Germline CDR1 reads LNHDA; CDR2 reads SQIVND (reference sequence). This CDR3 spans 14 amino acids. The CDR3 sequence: CASSIESGSNGYTF. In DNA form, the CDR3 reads TGTGCCAGTAGTATAGAGTCCGGGAGCAATGGCTACACCTTC.

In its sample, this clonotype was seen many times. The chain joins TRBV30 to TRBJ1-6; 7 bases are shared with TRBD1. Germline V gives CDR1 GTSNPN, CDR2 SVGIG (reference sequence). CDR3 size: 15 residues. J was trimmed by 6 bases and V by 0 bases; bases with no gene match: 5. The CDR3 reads CAWSVPQGGNSPLHF. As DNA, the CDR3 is TGTGCCTGGAGTGTACCCCAGGGGGGTAATTCACCCCTCCACTTT.

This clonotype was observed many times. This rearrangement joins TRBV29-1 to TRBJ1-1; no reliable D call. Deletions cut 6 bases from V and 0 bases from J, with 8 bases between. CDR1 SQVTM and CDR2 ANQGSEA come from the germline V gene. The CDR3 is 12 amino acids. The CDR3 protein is CSVWAMNTEAFF. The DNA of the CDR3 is TGCAGCGTCTGGGCCATGAACACTGAAGCTTTCTTT.

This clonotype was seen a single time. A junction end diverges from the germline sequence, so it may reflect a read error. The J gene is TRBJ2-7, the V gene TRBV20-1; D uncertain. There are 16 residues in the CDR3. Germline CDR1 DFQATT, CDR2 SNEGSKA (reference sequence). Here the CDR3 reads CSARLPLVGDLYEQSF. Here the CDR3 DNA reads TGCAGTGCTAGACTCCCGCTAGTGGGTGATCTCTACGAGCAGTCCTTC.

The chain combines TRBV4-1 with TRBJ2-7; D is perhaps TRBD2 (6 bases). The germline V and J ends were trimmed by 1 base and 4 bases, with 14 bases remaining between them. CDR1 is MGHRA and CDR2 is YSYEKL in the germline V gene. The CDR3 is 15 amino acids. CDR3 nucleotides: TGCGCCAGCAGCCAAGGGAGTCTAGCGCCTTACGAGCAGTACTTC. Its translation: CASSQGSLAPYEQYF.

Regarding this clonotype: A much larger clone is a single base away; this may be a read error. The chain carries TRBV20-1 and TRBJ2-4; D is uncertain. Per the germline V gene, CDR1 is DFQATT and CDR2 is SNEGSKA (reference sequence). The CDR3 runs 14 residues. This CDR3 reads CSAVRSSGKNIQDF. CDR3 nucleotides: TGCAGTGCCGTCAGGAGTTCTGGCAAAAACATTCAGGACTTC.

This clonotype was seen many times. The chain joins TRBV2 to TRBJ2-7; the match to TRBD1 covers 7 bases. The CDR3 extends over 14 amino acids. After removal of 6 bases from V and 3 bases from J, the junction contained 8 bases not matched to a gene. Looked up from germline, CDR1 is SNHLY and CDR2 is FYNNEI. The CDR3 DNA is TGTGCCAGCAGGGCCGGGACAGCAAACTACGAGCAGTACTTC. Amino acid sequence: CASRAGTANYEQYF.

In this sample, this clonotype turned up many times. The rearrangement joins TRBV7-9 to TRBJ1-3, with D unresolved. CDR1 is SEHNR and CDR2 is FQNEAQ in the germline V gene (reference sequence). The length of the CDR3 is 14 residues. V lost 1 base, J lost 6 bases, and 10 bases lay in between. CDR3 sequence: CASSLVGVTNTIYF. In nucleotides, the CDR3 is TGTGCCAGCAGCTTAGTGGGTGTTACAAACACCATATATTTT.

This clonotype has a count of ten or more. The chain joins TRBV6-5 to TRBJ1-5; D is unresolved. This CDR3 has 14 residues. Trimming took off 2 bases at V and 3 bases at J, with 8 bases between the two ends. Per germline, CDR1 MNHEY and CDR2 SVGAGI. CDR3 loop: CASSYAGHNQPQHF. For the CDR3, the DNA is TGTGCCAGCAGTTACGCGGGTCACAATCAGCCCCAGCATTTT.

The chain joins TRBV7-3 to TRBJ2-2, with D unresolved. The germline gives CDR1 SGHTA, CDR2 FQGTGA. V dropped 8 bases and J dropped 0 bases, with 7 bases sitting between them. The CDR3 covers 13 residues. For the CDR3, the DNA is TGTGCCAGCTCGGCCTCGAACACCGGGGAGCTGTTTTTT. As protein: CASSASNTGELFF.

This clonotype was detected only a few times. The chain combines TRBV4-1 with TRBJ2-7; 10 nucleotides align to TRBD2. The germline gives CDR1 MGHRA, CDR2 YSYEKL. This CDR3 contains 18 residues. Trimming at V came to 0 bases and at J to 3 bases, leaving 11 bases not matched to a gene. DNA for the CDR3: TGCGCCAGCAGCCAAGAGGCGATGAGGACTAGCGGATTCTACGAGCAGTACTTC. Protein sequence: CASSQEAMRTSGFYEQYF.

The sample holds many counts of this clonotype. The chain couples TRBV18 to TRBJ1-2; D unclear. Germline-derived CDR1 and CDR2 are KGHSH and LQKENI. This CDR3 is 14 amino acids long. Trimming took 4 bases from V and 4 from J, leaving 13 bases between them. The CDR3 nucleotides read TGTGCCAGCTCACGCGGCCCCGGGCCCTATGGCTACACCTTC. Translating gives CASSRGPGPYGYTF. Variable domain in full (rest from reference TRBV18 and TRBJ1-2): NAGVMQNPRHLVRRRGQEARLRCSPMKGHSHVYWYRQLPEEGLKFMVYLQKENIIDESGMPKERFSAEFPKEGPSILRIQQVVRGDSAAYFCASSRGPGPYGYTFGSGTRLTVV.

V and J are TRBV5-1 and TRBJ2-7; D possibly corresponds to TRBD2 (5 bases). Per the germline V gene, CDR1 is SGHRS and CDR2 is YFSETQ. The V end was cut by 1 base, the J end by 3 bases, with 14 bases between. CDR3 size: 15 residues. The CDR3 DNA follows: TGCGCCAGCAGCTTGAGGTACGGGGAGAACTACGAGCAGTACTTC. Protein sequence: CASSLRYGENYEQYF.

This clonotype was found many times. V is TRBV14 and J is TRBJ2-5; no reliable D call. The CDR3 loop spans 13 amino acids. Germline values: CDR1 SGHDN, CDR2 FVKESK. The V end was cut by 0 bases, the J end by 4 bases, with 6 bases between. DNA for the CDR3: TGTGCCAGCAGCCAAGATCATGGAGAGACCCAGTACTTC. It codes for CASSQDHGETQYF. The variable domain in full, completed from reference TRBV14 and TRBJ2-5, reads EAGVTQFPSHSVIEKGQTVTLRCDPISGHDNLYWYRRVMGKEIKFLLHFVKESKQDESGMPNNRFLAERTGGTYSTLKVQPAELEDSGVYFCASSQDHGETQYFGPGTRLLVL.